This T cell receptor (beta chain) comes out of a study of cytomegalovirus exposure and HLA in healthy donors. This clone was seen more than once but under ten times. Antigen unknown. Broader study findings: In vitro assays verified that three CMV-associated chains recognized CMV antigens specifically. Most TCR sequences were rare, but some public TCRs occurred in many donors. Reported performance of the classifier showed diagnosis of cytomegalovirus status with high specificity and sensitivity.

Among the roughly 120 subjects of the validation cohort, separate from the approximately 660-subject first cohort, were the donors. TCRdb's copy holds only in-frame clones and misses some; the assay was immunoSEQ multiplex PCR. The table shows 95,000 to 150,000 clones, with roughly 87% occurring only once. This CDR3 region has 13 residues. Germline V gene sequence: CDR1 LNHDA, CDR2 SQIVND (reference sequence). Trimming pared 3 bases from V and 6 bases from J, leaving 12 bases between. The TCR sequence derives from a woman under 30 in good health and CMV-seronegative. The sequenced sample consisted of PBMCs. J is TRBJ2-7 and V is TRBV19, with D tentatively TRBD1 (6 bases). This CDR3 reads CASSMNRAAEQYV. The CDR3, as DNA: TGTGCCAGTAGTATGAACAGGGCGGCCGAGCAGTACGTC.